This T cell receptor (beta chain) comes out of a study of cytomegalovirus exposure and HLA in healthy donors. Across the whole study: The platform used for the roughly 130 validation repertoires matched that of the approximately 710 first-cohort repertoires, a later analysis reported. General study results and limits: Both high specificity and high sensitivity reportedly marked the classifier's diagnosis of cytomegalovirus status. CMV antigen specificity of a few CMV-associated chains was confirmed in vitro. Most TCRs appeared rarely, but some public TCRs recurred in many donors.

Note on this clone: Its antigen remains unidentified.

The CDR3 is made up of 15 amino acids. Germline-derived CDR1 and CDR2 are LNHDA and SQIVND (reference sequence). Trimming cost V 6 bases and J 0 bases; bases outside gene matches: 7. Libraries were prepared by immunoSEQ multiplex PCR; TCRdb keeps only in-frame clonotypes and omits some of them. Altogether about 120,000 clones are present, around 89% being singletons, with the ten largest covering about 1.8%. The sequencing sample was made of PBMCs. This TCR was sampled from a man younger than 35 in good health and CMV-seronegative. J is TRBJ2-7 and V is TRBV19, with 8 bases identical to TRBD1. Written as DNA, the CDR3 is TGTGCCAGTAGGGAATTGGGACAGGACTCCTACGAGCAGTACTTC. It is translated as CASRELGQDSYEQYF.